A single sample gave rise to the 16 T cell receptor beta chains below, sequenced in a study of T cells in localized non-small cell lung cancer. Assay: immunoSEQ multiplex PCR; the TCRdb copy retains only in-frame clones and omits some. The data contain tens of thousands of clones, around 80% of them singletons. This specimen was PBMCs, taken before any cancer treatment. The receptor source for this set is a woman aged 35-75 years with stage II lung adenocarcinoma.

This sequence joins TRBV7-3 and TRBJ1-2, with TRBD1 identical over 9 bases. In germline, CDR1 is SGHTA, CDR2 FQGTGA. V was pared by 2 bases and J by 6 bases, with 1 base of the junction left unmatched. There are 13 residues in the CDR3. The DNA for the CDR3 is TGTGCCAGCAGCTTAGGGACAGGGAATGGCTACACCTTC. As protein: CASSLGTGNGYTF. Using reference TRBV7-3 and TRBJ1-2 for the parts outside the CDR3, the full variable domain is GAGVSQTPSNKVTEKGKYVELRCDPISGHTALYWYRQSLGQGPEFLIYFQGTGAADDSGLPNDRFFAVRPEGSVSTLKIQRTERGDSAVYLCASSLGTGNGYTFGSGTRLTVV.

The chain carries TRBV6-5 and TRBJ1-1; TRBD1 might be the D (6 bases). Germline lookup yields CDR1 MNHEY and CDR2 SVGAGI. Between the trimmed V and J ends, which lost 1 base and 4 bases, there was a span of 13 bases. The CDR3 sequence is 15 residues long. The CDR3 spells CASSYFTGSGTEAFF. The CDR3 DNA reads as TGTGCCAGCAGTTACTTTACAGGGAGTGGCACTGAAGCTTTCTTT.

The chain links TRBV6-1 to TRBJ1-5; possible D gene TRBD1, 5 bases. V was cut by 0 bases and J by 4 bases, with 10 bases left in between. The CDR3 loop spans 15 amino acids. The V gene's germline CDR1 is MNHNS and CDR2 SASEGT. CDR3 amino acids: CASSEAGGRNQPQHF. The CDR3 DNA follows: TGTGCCAGCAGTGAAGCCGGGGGACGTAATCAGCCCCAGCATTTT.

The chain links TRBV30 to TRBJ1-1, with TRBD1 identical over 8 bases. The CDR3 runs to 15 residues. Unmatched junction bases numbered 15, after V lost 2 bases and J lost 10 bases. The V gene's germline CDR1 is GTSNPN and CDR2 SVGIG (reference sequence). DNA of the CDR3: TGTGCCTGGAGTCCCGGTTCTGCGGGACAGGTAGGAGCTTTCTTT. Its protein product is CAWSPGSAGQVGAFF.

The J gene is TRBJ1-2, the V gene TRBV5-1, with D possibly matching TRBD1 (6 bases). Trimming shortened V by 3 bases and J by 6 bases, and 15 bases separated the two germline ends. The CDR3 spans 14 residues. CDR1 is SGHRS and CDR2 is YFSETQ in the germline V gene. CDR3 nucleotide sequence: TGCGCCAGCAGCTCCCCACAGGGAGAAGATGGCTACACCTTC. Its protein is CASSSPQGEDGYTF. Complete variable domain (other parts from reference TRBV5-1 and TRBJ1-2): KAGVTQTPRYLIKTRGQQVTLSCSPISGHRSVSWYQQTPGQGLQFLFEYFSETQRNKGNFPGRFSGRQFSNSRSEMNVSTLELGDSALYLCASSSPQGEDGYTFGSGTRLTVV.

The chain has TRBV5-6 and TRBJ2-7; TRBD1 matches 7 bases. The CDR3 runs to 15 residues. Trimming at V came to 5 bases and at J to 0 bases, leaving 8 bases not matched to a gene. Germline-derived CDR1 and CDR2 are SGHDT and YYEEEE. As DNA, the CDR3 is TGTGCCAGCAGTTTCCCAGGACAGGTCTCCTACGAGCAGTACTTC. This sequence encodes CASSFPGQVSYEQYF. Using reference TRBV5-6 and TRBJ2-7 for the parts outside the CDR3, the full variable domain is DAGVTQSPTHLIKTRGQQVTLRCSPKSGHDTVSWYQQALGQGPQFIFQYYEEEERQRGNFPDRFSGHQFPNYSSELNVNALLLGDSALYLCASSFPGQVSYEQYFGPGTRLTVT.

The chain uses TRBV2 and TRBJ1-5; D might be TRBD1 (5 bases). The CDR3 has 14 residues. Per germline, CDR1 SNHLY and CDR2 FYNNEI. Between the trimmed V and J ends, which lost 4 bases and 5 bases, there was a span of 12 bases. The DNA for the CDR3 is TGTGCCAGCAGTGGGCCAGGGCGAGATCAGCCCCAGCATTTT. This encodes CASSGPGRDQPQHF.

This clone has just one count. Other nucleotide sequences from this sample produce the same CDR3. The CDR3 nucleotides read TGTGCCAGCTCACCCACTAGCGGGGGGGCGAATGAGCAGTTCTTC. Amino acids: CASSPTSGGANEQFF. The V and J genes are TRBV18 and TRBJ2-1; 13 nucleotides match TRBD2. The V and J ends lost 3 bases and 7 bases, in that order; junction bases with no gene match: 3. The CDR3 sequence is 15 residues long. Germline CDR1 is KGHSH and CDR2 is LQKENI. Full variable domain (missing parts from reference TRBV18 and TRBJ2-1): NAGVMQNPRHLVRRRGQEARLRCSPMKGHSHVYWYRQLPEEGLKFMVYLQKENIIDESGMPKERFSAEFPKEGPSILRIQQVVRGDSAAYFCASSPTSGGANEQFFGPGTRLTVL.

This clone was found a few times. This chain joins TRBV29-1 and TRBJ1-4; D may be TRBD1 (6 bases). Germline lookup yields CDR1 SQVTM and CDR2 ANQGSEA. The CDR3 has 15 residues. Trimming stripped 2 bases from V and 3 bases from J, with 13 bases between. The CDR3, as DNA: TGCAGCGTTGAACGGCGTGGGACATCTAATGAAAAACTGTTTTTT. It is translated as CSVERRGTSNEKLFF.

Written as DNA, the CDR3 is TGTGCCAGCTCACAACCGGGGGAAACAACGCCCCAGCATTTT. It codes for CASSQPGETTPQHF. V and J are TRBV18 and TRBJ1-5; D perhaps matches TRBD1 (5 bases). V was clipped by 4 bases and J by 9 bases, with 16 bases between them. CDR1 KGHSH and CDR2 LQKENI come from the germline V gene. This CDR3 spans 14 amino acids.

CDR3 in amino acids: CASSLGGTAGLGAKEGYTF. CDR3 sequence (DNA): TGCGCCAGCAGCTTGGGCGGGACAGCCGGTTTAGGCGCGAAGGAAGGGTACACCTTC. The gene calls are TRBV5-1 and TRBJ1-2, with 7 bases identical to TRBD1. The germline CDR1 and CDR2 sequences are SGHRS and YFSETQ. The CDR3 totals 19 residues. J was trimmed by 11 bases and V by 0 bases; bases with no gene match: 25.

The CDR3 region is CASSIKNQPQHF. The CDR3 DNA reads TGTGCCAGTAGTATCAAGAATCAGCCCCAGCATTTT. This chain uses TRBV19 with TRBJ1-5; D unresolved. Germline V gene data show CDR1 as LNHDA and CDR2 as SQIVND (reference sequence). This CDR3 spans 12 amino acids. Trimming removed 3 bases from V and 4 bases from J, with 4 bases in between.

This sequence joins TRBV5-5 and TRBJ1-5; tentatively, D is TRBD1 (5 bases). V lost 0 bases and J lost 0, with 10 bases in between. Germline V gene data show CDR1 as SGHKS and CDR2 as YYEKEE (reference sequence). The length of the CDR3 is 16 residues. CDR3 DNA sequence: TGTGCCAGCAGCTTGGGCCACAGGAATAGCAATCAGCCCCAGCATTTT. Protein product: CASSLGHRNSNQPQHF.

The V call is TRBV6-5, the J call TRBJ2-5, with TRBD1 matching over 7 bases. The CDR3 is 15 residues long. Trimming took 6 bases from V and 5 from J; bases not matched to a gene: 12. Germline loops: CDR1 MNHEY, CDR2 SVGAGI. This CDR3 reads CASRTSYRGDETQYF. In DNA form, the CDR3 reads TGTGCCAGCAGAACGTCATACAGGGGAGACGAGACCCAGTACTTC.

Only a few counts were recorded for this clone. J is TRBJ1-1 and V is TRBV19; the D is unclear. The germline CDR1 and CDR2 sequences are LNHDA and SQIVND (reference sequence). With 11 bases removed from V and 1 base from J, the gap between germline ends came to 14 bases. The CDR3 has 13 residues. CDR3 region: CAVKSPENTEAFF. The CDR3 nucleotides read TGTGCCGTTAAATCCCCGGAGAACACTGAAGCTTTCTTT.

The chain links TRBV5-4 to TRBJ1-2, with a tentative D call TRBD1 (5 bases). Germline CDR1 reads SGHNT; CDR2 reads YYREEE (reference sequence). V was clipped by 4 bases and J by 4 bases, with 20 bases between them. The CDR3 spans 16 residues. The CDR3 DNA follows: TGTGCCAGCAGCCTGGAGGCCAGGCGGGGCGTCTATGGCTACACCTTC. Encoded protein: CASSLEARRGVYGYTF.